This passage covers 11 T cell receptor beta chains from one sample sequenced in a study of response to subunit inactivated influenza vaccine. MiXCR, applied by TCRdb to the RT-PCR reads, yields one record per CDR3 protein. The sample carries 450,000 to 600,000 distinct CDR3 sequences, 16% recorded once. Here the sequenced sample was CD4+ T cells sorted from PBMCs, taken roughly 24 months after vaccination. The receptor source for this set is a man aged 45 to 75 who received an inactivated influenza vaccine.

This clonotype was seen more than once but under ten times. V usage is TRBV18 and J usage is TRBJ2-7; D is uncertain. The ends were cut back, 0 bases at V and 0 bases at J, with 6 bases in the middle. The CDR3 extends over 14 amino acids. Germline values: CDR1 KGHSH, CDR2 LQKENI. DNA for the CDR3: TGTGCCAGCTCACCACCCCAGGTCTCCTACGAGCAGTACTTC. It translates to CASSPPQVSYEQYF.

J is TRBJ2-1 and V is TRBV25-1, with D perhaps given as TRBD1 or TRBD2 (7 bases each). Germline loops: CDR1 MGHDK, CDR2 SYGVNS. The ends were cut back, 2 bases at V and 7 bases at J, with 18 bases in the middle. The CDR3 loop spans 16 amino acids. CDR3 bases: TGTGCCAGCAGTGAACTCCTCAGGGGGGGGAGTAATGAGCAGTTCTTC. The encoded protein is CASSELLRGGSNEQFF.

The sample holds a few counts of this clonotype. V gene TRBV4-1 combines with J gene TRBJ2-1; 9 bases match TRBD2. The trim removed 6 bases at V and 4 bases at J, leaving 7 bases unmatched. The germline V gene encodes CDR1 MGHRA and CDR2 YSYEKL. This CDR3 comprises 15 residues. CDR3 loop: CASRRLAVLYNEQFF. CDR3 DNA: TGCGCCAGCAGGCGACTAGCGGTGCTATACAATGAGCAGTTCTTC.

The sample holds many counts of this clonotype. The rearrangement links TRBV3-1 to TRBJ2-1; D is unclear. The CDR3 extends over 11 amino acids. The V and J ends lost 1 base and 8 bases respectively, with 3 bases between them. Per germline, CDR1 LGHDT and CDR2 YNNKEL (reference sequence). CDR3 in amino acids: CASSQGYEQFF. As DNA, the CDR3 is TGTGCCAGCAGCCAAGGGTATGAGCAGTTCTTC.

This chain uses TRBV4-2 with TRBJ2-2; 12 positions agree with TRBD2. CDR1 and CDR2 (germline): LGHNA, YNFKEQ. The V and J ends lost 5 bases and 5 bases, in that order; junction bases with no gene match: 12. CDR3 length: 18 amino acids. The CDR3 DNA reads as TGTGCCAGCAGCGACCGACTAGCGGGAGAGGTTGGGACCGGGGAGCTGTTTTTT. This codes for CASSDRLAGEVGTGELFF.

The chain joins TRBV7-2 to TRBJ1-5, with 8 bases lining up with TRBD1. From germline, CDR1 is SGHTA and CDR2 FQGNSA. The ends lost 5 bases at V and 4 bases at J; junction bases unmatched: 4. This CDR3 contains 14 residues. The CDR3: CASSPDRANQPQHF. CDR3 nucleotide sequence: TGTGCCAGCAGCCCGGACAGGGCAAATCAGCCCCAGCATTTT.

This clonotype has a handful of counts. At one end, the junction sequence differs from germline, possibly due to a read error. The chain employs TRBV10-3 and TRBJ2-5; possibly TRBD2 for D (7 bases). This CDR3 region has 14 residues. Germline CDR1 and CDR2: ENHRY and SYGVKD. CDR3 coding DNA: TGTGTCATCAATAAAGGGGGGGCTAGGGAGACCCAGTACTTC. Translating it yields CVINKGGARETQYF.

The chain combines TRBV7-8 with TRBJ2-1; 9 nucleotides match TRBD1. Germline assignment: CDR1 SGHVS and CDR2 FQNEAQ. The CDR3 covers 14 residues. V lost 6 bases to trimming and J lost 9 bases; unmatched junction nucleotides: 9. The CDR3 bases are TGTGCCAGCAGTCATCTCACAGGGGGCCCTGAGCAGTTCTTC. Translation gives CASSHLTGGPEQFF.

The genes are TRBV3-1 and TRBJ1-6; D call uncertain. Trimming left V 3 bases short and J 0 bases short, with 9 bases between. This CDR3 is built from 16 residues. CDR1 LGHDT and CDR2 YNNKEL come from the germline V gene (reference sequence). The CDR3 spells CASSHDKSSYNSPLHF. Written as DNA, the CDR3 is TGTGCCAGCAGCCACGACAAGAGCTCCTATAATTCACCCCTCCACTTT.

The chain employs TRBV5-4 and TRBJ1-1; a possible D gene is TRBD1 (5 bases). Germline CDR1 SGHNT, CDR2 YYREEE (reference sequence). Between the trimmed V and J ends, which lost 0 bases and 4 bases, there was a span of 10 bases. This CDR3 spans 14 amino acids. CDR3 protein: CASSLAGGSTEAFF. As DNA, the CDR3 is TGTGCCAGCAGCTTGGCCGGGGGGAGCACTGAAGCTTTCTTT.

In DNA, the CDR3 is TGTGCCATCAGCGTCGGACTAGCGGGGTTCGAGGGCGAGCAGTACTTC. This sequence encodes CAISVGLAGFEGEQYF. V is TRBV10-3 and J is TRBJ2-7, with 12 bases that match TRBD2. Germline trimming cut 6 bases from V and 6 bases from J; bases unmatched to any gene: 12. Germline V gene lookup returns CDR1 ENHRY and CDR2 SYGVKD. The CDR3 sequence is 16 residues long.